Shown below are 17 T cell receptor beta chains from a single sample sequenced in a study of identical twins. TCRdb re-called the 5' RACE reads with MiXCR, one entry per CDR3 protein. The repertoire holds 750,000 to 950,000 distinct CDR3 sequences, roughly an eighth seen once, with roughly 1.5% in the top ten. A further study also used this sample, focusing on yellow fever vaccine responses in identical twins.

The sequenced material came from PBMCs. The receptors derive from a woman aged 18-35 years in good health.

The genes are TRBV27 and TRBJ2-1, with 8 positions matching TRBD2. CDR1 and CDR2 (germline): MNHEY, SMNVEV (reference sequence). The CDR3 has 14 amino acids. V shed 5 bases, J shed 8 bases, and the junction held 8 bases outside the gene matches. The CDR3 reads CASSQSGSLHEQFF. The CDR3 coding sequence is TGTGCCAGCAGTCAAAGCGGGAGCTTGCATGAGCAGTTCTTC.

This rearrangement joins TRBV6-2 or TRBV6-3 to TRBJ2-2; TRBD2 agrees at 10 bases. The V gene's germline CDR1 is MNHEY and CDR2 SVGEGT. CDR3 size: 15 residues. V was clipped by 6 bases and J by 7 bases; unmatched bases: 8. Here the CDR3 reads CASSPSGSIGGELFF. The CDR3 nucleotides read TGTGCCAGCAGCCCTAGCGGGAGTATTGGCGGGGAGCTGTTTTTT.

This clonotype has only a few counts. The J gene is TRBJ2-2, the V gene TRBV11-2, with TRBD2 identical over 8 bases. Germline V gene lookup returns CDR1 SGHAT and CDR2 FQNNGV. The CDR3 contains 15 residues. After removal of 5 bases from V and 1 base from J, the junction contained 3 bases not matched to a gene. CDR3 DNA: TGTGCCAGCAGCAAAAGCGGGGGGAACACCGGGGAGCTGTTTTTT. Translation: CASSKSGGNTGELFF.

This clonotype was counted between two and nine times. V gene TRBV4-1 combines with J gene TRBJ2-7; 7 nucleotides agree with TRBD2. The CDR3 has 14 residues. The V and J ends lost 8 bases and 1 base, in that order; junction bases with no gene match: 8. The V gene's germline CDR1 is MGHRA and CDR2 YSYEKL. For the CDR3, the DNA is TGCGCCAGCTCTGCCGGTAGCGGGTCCTACGAGCAGTACTTC. Its protein product is CASSAGSGSYEQYF.

This clonotype has just a few counts. The rearrangement joins TRBV20-1 to TRBJ2-7; 8 bases are shared with TRBD2. The CDR3 consists of 15 residues. J was trimmed by 3 bases and V by 3 bases; bases with no gene match: 10. From germline, CDR1 is DFQATT and CDR2 SNEGSKA (reference sequence). The CDR3 is CSASSLSGIDYEQYF. The CDR3 DNA is TGCAGTGCTAGCTCGCTTAGCGGGATTGACTACGAGCAGTACTTC.

The genes are TRBV12-3 or TRBV12-4 and TRBJ1-2; a possible D gene is TRBD1 (5 bases). The V end lost 4 bases, the J end lost 0 bases, and 9 bases lay between the germline ends. The CDR3 is made up of 14 amino acids. The CDR3 loop is CASSWGGANYGYTF. CDR3 coding DNA: TGTGCCAGCAGTTGGGGGGGGGCTAACTATGGCTACACCTTC.

This clonotype was found a few times. The chain is built from TRBV25-1 and TRBJ2-2; unclear D gene. Germline lookup yields CDR1 MGHDK and CDR2 SYGVNS. The CDR3 runs 11 residues. Trimming cost V 10 bases and J 6 bases, with 9 bases left between them. CDR3 region: CATTRSGELFF. The CDR3 DNA reads TGTGCCACCACCAGGTCCGGGGAGCTGTTTTTT.

The V call is TRBV5-6, the J call TRBJ2-1; 9 positions agree with TRBD1. V shed 3 bases and J 14 bases; nucleotides not matched to a gene: 9. The CDR3 runs to 13 residues. The germline CDR1 and CDR2 sequences are SGHDT and YYEEEE. Here the CDR3 reads CASSSAGQGLEFF. The DNA for the CDR3 is TGTGCCAGCAGCTCGGCGGGACAGGGTTTAGAGTTCTTC.

This sequence joins TRBV4-1 and TRBJ2-7; 9 bases align to TRBD2. Germline V gene lookup returns CDR1 MGHRA and CDR2 YSYEKL. Unmatched junction bases numbered 2, after V lost 2 bases and J lost 0 bases. CDR3 size: 15 residues. CDR3 sequence: CASSQSGRYSYEQYF. The CDR3 DNA is TGCGCCAGCAGCCAAAGCGGGAGGTACTCCTACGAGCAGTACTTC.

The chain links TRBV14 to TRBJ1-2, with unresolved D. Germline values: CDR1 SGHDN, CDR2 FVKESK. This CDR3 has 14 amino acids. Trimming left V 3 bases short and J 5 bases short, with 13 bases between. The CDR3 reads CASSHTRIYYGYTF. As DNA, the CDR3 is TGTGCCAGCAGCCATACCAGGATATATTATGGCTACACCTTC.

This chain connects TRBV27 to TRBJ2-1; 7 bases are a match to TRBD1. This CDR3 has 13 residues. The ends lost 5 bases at V and 8 bases at J; junction bases unmatched: 6. Germline CDR1 reads MNHEY; CDR2 reads SMNVEV (reference sequence). Written as DNA, the CDR3 is TGTGCCAGCAGTCGGGGACAGTTAGATGAGCAGTTCTTC. It specifies CASSRGQLDEQFF.

This clonotype was counted at least ten times. The V gene is TRBV11-2, the J gene TRBJ1-4; D remains unclear. V was trimmed by 7 bases and J by 4 bases, leaving 13 bases between them. Germline V gives CDR1 SGHAT, CDR2 FQNNGV. The CDR3 covers 14 residues. The CDR3 is CASKQWALNEKLFF. Here the CDR3 DNA reads TGTGCCAGCAAACAGTGGGCCCTTAATGAAAAACTGTTTTTT.

For the CDR3, the DNA is TGCAGCGTTGAAGGGGGGTCAGAACGCTCTGGGGCCAACGTCCTGACTTTC. Translation gives CSVEGGSERSGANVLTF. The genes are TRBV29-1 and TRBJ2-6; D assignment may be TRBD1 or TRBD2 (5 bases each). CDR3 size: 17 residues. Trimming took off 1 base at V and 0 bases at J, with 13 bases between the two ends. Germline V gene sequence: CDR1 SQVTM, CDR2 ANQGSEA.

The rearrangement links TRBV7-6 to TRBJ2-7; a weak D match, TRBD2 (5 bases). V was cut by 1 base and J by 2 bases, with 9 bases left in between. Per germline, CDR1 SGHVS and CDR2 FNYEAQ. This CDR3 is 14 amino acids long. CDR3 amino acids: CASSLGEGAYEQYF. The CDR3 DNA is TGTGCCAGCAGCTTAGGCGAGGGAGCCTACGAGCAGTACTTC.

This clonotype was seen a few times. This chain joins TRBV6-5 and TRBJ1-1; D uncertain. Between the trimmed V and J ends, which lost 4 bases and 5 bases, there was a span of 11 bases. The germline gives CDR1 MNHEY, CDR2 SVGAGI. The CDR3 runs 13 residues. The CDR3 nucleotides are TGTGCCAGCAGTTGGCTGAAACGAACTGAAGCTTTCTTT. As protein: CASSWLKRTEAFF.

In this sample, this clonotype turned up a few times. The chain has TRBV10-3 and TRBJ2-1; D could derive from TRBD1 or TRBD2 (5 bases each). Germline V gene lookup returns CDR1 ENHRY and CDR2 SYGVKD. V was shortened by 6 bases and J by 5 bases, with 11 bases between the two germline ends. The length of the CDR3 is 13 residues. The CDR3 nucleotides read TGTGCCATCAGACTAGACAGAGACAATGAGCAGTTCTTC. The encoded protein is CAIRLDRDNEQFF.

The table lists this clonotype with a few counts. The genes are TRBV12-3 or TRBV12-4 and TRBJ2-1; 10 bases match TRBD2. This CDR3 has 16 amino acids. Germline trimming cut 2 bases from V and 8 bases from J; bases unmatched to any gene: 9. The DNA of the CDR3 is TGTGCCAGCAGTTTACAGCTAGCGGGAGCCTTGGATGAGCAGTTCTTC. This sequence encodes CASSLQLAGALDEQFF.